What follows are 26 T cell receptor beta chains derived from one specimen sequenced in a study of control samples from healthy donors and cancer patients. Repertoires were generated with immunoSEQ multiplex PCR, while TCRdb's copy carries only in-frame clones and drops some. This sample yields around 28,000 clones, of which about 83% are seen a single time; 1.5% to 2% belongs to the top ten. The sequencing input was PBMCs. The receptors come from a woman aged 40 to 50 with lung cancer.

CDR3 DNA: TGTGCCAGCAGCTACAGAGCTGATAGCAATCAGCCCCAGCATTTT. Protein: CASSYRADSNQPQHF. This chain connects TRBV6-5 to TRBJ1-5; D not resolved. The CDR3 has 15 amino acids. Germline values: CDR1 MNHEY, CDR2 SVGAGI. V was clipped by 6 bases and J by 0 bases, with 12 bases between them.

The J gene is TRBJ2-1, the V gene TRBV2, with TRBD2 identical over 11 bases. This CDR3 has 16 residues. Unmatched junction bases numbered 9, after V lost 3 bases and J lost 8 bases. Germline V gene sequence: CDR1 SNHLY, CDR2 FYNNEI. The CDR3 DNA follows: TGTGCCAGCAGTGAGAGACTAGCGGGGAAGGGGGATGAGCAGTTCTTC. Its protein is CASSERLAGKGDEQFF.

The CDR3: CASSLSVPPDTQYF. The CDR3 region has the DNA TGTGCCAGCAGCTTATCAGTCCCCCCAGATACGCAGTATTTT. V usage is TRBV11-3 and J usage is TRBJ2-3; no clear D. Trimming pared 2 bases from V and 4 bases from J, leaving 10 bases between. CDR1 and CDR2 (germline): SGHNT, YENEEA. This CDR3 has 14 residues.

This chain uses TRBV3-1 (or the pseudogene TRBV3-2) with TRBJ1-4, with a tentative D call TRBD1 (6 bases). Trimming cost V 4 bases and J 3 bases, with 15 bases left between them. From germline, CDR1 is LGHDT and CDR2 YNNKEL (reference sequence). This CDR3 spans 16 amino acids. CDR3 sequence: CASSPRRGPSNEKLFF. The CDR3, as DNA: TGTGCCAGCAGCCCCCGACGGGGGCCTTCTAATGAAAAACTGTTTTTT.

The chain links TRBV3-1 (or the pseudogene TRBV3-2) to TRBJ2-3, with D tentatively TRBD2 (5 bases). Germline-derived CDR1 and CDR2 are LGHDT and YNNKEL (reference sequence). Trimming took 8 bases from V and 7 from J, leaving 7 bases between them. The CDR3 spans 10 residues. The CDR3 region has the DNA TGTGCCAGCGGGGAGTATACGCAGTATTTT. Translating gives CASGEYTQYF.

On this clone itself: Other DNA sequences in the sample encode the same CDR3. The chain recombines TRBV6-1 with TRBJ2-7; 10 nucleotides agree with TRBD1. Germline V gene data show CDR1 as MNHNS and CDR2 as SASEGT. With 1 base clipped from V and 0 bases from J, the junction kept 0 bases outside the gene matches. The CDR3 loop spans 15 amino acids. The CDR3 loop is CASSEGTGGSYEQYF. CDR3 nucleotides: TGTGCCAGCAGTGAAGGGACAGGGGGCTCCTACGAGCAGTACTTC.

CDR3 nucleotides: TGTGCCATCAGTACCATAAGGAGGGGCTACACCTTC. Protein product: CAISTIRRGYTF. The chain has TRBV10-3 and TRBJ1-2; D gene unclear. CDR1 and CDR2 from the germline V gene are ENHRY and SYGVKD. The V end was cut by 5 bases, the J end by 8 bases, with 12 bases between. The CDR3 length is 12 residues.

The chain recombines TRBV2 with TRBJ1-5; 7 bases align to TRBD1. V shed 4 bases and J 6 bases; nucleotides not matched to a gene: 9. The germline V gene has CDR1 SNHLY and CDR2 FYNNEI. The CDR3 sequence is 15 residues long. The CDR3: CASSGQGRRGQPQHF. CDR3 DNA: TGTGCCAGCAGTGGACAGGGCCGAAGGGGTCAGCCCCAGCATTTT.

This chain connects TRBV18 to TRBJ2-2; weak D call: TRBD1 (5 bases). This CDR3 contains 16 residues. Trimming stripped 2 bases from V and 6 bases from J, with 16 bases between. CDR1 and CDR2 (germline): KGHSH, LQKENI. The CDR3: CASSPGAGAEAGELFF. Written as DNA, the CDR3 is TGTGCCAGCTCACCAGGGGCAGGCGCCGAGGCCGGGGAGCTGTTTTTT.

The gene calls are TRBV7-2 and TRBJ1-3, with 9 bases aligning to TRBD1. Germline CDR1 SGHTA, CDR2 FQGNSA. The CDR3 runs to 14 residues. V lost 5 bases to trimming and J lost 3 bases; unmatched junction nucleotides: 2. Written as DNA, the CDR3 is TGTGCCAGCAGCCGGACAGGGGATGGAAACACCATATATTTT. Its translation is CASSRTGDGNTIYF.

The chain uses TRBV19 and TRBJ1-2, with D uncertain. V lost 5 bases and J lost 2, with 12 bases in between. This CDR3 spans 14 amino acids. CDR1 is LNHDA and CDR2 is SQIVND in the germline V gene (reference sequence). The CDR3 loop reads CASSPDVNNYGYTF. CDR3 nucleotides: TGTGCCAGTAGTCCGGACGTAAACAACTATGGCTACACCTTC. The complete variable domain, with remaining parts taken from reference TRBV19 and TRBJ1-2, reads DGGITQSPKYLFRKEGQNVTLSCEQNLNHDAMYWYRQDPGQGLRLIYYSQIVNDFQKGDIAEGYSVSREKKESFPLTVTSAQKNPTAFYLCASSPDVNNYGYTFGSGTRLTVV.

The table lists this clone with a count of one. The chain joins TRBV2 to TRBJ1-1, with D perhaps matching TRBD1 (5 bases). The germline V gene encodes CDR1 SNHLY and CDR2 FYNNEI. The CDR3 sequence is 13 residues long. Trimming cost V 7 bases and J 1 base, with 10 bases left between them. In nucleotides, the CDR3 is TGTGCCAGCACCTGGGGGAAGAACACTGAAGCTTTCTTT. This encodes CASTWGKNTEAFF.

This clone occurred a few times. Here the CDR3 reads CASSYSSRGGAWTGELFF. In nucleotides, the CDR3 is TGTGCCAGCAGTTATAGTTCTCGCGGGGGGGCCTGGACCGGGGAGCTGTTTTTT. The rearrangement uses TRBV6-2 or TRBV6-3 and TRBJ2-2; 9 bases agree with TRBD2. Germline values: CDR1 MNHEY, CDR2 SVGEGT. V lost 3 bases and J lost 5; bases outside the gene matches: 13. The CDR3 consists of 18 residues.

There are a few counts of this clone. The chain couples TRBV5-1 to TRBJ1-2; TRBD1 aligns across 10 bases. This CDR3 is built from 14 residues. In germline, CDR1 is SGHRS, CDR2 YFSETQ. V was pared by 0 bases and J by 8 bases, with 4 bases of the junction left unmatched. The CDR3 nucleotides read TGCGCCAGCAGCTTGGGGACAGGGGGGACCGGCTACACCTTC. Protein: CASSLGTGGTGYTF.

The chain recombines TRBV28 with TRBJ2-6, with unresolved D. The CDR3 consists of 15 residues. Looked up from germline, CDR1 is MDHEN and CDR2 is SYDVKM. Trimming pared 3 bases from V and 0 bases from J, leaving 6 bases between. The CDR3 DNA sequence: TGTGCCAGCAGTTTTCACAACTCTGGGGCCAACGTCCTGACTTTC. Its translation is CASSFHNSGANVLTF.

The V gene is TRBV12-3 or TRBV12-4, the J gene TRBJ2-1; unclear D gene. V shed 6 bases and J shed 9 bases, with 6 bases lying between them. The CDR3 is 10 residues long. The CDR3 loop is CASSLGEQFF. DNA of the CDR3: TGTGCCAGCAGCCTAGGTGAGCAGTTCTTC.

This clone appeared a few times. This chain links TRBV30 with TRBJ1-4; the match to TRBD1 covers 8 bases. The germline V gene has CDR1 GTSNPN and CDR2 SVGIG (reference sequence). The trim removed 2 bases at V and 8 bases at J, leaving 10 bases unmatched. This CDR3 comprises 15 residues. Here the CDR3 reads CAWSTKGQGEEKLFF. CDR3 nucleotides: TGTGCCTGGAGTACGAAAGGACAGGGAGAGGAAAAACTGTTTTTT.

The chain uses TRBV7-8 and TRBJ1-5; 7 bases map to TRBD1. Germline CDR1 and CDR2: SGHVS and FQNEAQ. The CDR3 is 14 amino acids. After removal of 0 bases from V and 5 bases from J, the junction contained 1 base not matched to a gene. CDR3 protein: CASSLAGGYQPQHF. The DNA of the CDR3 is TGTGCCAGCAGCTTAGCAGGGGGCTATCAGCCCCAGCATTTT.

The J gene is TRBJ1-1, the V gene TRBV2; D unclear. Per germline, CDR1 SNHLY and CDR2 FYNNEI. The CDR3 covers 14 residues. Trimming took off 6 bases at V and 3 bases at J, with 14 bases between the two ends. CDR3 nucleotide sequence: TGTGCCAGCAGGGTCCTTGATGGGGACACTGAAGCTTTCTTT. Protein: CASRVLDGDTEAFF.

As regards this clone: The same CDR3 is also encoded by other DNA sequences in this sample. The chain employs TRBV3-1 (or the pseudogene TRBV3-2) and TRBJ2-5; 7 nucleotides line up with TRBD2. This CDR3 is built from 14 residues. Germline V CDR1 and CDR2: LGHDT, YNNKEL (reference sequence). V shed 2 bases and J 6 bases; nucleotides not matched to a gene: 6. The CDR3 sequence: CASSQTGGGKTQYF. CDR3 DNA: TGTGCCAGCAGCCAAACGGGGGGTGGAAAGACCCAGTACTTC.

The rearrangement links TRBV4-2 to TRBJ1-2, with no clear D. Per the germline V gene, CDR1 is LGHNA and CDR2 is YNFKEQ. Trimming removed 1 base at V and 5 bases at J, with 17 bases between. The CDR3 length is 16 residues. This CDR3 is CASSQGQPADYYGYTF. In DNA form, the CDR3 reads TGTGCCAGCAGCCAAGGTCAGCCCGCCGATTATTATGGCTACACCTTC.

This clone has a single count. The chain's CDR3 is CATSRQGTAYEQYF. The CDR3 nucleotides read TGTGCCACCAGCAGGCAGGGAACCGCCTACGAGCAGTACTTC. The gene calls are TRBV15 and TRBJ2-7; D possibly corresponds to TRBD1 (5 bases). This CDR3 comprises 14 residues. V shed 3 bases and J shed 2 bases, with 11 bases lying between them. Germline CDR1 reads LNHNV; CDR2 reads YYDKDF (reference sequence).

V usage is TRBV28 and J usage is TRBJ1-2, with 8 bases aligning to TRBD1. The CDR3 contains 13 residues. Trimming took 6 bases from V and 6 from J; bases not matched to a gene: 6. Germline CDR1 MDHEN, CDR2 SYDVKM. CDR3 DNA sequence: TGTGCCAGCAGCCCAGGGGGCACGGATGGCTACACCTTC. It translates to CASSPGGTDGYTF.

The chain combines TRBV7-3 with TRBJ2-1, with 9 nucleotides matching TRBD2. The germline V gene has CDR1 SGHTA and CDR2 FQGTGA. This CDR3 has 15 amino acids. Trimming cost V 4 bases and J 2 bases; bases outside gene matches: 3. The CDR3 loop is CASSSLAGAYNEQFF. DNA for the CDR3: TGTGCCAGCAGCTCCTTAGCGGGGGCCTACAATGAGCAGTTCTTC.

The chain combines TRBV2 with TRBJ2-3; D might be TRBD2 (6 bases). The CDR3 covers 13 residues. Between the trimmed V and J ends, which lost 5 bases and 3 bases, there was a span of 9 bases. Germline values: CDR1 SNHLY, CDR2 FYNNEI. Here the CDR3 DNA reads TGTGCCAGCAGTAGAGGACTAACAGATACGCAGTATTTT. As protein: CASSRGLTDTQYF.

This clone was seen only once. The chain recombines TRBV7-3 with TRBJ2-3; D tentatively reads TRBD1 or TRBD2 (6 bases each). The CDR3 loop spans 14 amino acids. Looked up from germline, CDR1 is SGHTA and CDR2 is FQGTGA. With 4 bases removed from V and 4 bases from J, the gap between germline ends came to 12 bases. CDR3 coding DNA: TGTGCCAGCAGCTCTCGAGGGGGGTCAGATACGCAGTATTTT. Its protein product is CASSSRGGSDTQYF.